This T cell receptor (beta chain) was recovered during a study of cytomegalovirus exposure and HLA in healthy donors. Study conclusions and caveats: Reports described diagnosis of cytomegalovirus status by the classifier as highly specific and sensitive. Some public TCRs appeared in many individuals, while most sequences were rare.

A multiplex PCR was run with 60 Vbeta primers and 13 Jbeta primers. Generated by immunoSEQ multiplex PCR, the TCRdb table keeps only in-frame clones and is missing some. The sample shows 100,000 to 120,000 clones, approximately 67% of them seen only once. Germline loops: CDR1 SEHNR, CDR2 FQNEAQ (reference sequence). The V gene end was trimmed by 6 bases and the J gene end by 7 bases; junction bases not matched to a gene: 12. The CDR3 runs 17 residues. In this sample, this clone turned up a few times. The antigen remains undetermined. The sample consisted of PBMCs. V usage is TRBV7-9 and J usage is TRBJ1-6, with 10 nucleotides matching TRBD1. This TCR was sampled from a man aged 18-30 years in good health and CMV-seropositive. The DNA of the CDR3 is TGTGCCAGCAGTTACGATAGACAGGGGGCAGGGAATTCACCCCTCCACTTT. As protein: CASSYDRQGAGNSPLHF. Full variable domain (rest looked up from reference TRBV7-9 and TRBJ1-6): DTGVSQNPRHKITKRGQNVTFRCDPISEHNRLYWYRQTLGQGPEFLTYFQNEAQLEKSRLLSDRFSAERPKGSFSTLEIQRTEQGDSAMYLCASSYDRQGAGNSPLHFGNGTRLTVT.